The source of this TCR beta chain is a study of cytomegalovirus exposure and HLA in healthy donors. The sample holds a few counts of this clone. Its antigen is currently unknown. Other nucleotide sequences from this sample produce the same CDR3. General observations from the study: While the bulk of TCR sequences proved rare, some public TCRs turned up in many donors. When a later analysis compared HLA-associated TCR beta chains with equally common others, the HLA-associated chains turned out to be more clonally expanded and to have lower generation probabilities. Data from an earlier analysis indicated that most TCR beta V segments were productive either about 87% or about 30% of the time.

A multiplex PCR was run with 60 Vbeta primers and 13 Jbeta primers. Here immunoSEQ multiplex PCR was the method, and the copy in TCRdb shows in-frame clones only, minus some. The data contain 90,000 to 120,000 clones, 65% to 75% of them seen just once; the ten biggest clones take up approximately 4.8%. The germline V gene encodes CDR1 SGHTA and CDR2 FQGNSA. After removal of 3 bases from V and 5 bases from J, the junction contained 5 bases not matched to a gene. This CDR3 comprises 14 residues. This TCR was recovered from a woman under 30 in good health and CMV-seropositive. Sequences were obtained from PBMCs. V usage is TRBV7-2 and J usage is TRBJ1-1; 8 bases align to TRBD1. In nucleotides, the CDR3 is TGTGCCAGCAGCTTGCAGGGGGCGAGAACTGAAGCTTTCTTT. This encodes CASSLQGARTEAFF.